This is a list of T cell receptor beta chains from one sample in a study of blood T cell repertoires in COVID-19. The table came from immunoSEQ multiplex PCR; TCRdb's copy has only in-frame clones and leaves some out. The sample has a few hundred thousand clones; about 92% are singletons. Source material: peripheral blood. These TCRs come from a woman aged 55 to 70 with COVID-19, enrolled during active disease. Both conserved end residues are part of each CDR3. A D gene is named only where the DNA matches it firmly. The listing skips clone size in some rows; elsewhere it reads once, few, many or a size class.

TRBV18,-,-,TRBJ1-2,CASSPGVDYGYTF,TGTGCCAGCTCACCCGGGGTAGACTATGGCTACACCTTC
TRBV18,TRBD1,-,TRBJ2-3,CASSPRQGLSTDTQYF,TGTGCCAGCTCACCACGACAGGGTCTGAGCACAGATACGCAGTATTTT
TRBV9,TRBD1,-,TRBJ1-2,CASNAGTGGYGYTF,TGTGCCAGCAACGCCGGGACAGGGGGCTATGGCTACACCTTC
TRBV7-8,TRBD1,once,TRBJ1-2,CASSVLRQGSYGYTF,TGTGCCAGCAGCGTCCTGCGACAGGGGAGTTATGGCTACACCTTC
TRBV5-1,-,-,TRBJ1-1,CASSRRSDGHTEAFF,TGCGCCAGCAGCCGGAGGAGCGACGGCCACACTGAAGCTTTCTTT
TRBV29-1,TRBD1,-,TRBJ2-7,CSVYRPGQGSYEQYF,TGCAGCGTTTACCGACCGGGACAGGGTTCCTACGAGCAGTACTTC
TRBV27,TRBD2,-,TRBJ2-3,CASSPTLSGERTSTDTQYF,TGTGCCAGCAGTCCAACCCTTAGCGGGGAGAGGACTAGCACAGATACGCAGTATTTT
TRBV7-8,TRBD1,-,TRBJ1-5,CASSLSNRGISQPQHF,TGTGCCAGCAGCTTATCGAACAGGGGAATATCGCAGCCCCAGCATTTT
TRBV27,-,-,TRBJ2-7,CASSFSGGGYEQYF,TGTGCCAGCAGTTTCTCTGGGGGCGGCTACGAGCAGTACTTC
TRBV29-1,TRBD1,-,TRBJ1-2,CSVPGQGTNYGYTF,TGCAGCGTGCCTGGACAGGGGACTAACTATGGCTACACCTTC
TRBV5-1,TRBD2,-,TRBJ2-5,CASSLLGGETQYF,TGCGCCAGCAGCTTGCTCGGGGGGGAGACCCAGTACTTC
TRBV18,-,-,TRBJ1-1,CASSPGQTRNTEAFF,TGTGCCAGCTCACCCGGACAGACTCGGAACACTGAAGCTTTCTTT
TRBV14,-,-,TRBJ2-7,CASSQGKGAVYEQYF,TGTGCCAGCAGCCAAGGAAAAGGGGCGGTCTACGAGCAGTACTTC
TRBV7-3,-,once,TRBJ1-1,CASSLLGPGRGTEAFF,TGTGCCAGCAGCTTATTAGGTCCCGGCAGGGGCACTGAAGCTTTCTTT
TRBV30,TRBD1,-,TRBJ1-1,CAWSGTGRAEAFF,TGTGCCTGGAGTGGGACAGGGAGGGCTGAAGCTTTCTTT
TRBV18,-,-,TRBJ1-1,CASSPPQEDSEAFF,TGTGCCAGCTCACCACCGCAGGAGGACTCTGAAGCTTTCTTT
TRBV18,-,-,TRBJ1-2,CASSPPENYGYTF,TGTGCCAGCTCACCACCGGAGAACTATGGCTACACCTTC
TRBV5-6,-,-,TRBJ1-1,CASHFHTEAFF,TGTGCCAGCCACTTCCACACTGAAGCTTTCTTT
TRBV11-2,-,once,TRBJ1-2,CASSLASSGQIYGYTF,TGTGCCAGCAGCTTAGCCAGCTCCGGACAAATCTATGGCTACACCTTC
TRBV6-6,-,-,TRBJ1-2,CASSDGEGYGYTF,TGTGCCAGCAGTGACGGAGAGGGCTATGGCTACACCTTC
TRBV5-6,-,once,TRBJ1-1,CASSLTDSNTEAFF,TGTGCCAGCAGCTTGACAGATTCGAACACTGAAGCTTTCTTT
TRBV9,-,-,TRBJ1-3,CASSGGTIGNTIYF,TGTGCCAGCAGCGGGGGGACTATCGGAAACACCATATATTTT
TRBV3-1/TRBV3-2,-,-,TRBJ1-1,CASSQVLLTEAFF,TGTGCCAGCAGCCAGGTGTTACTCACTGAAGCTTTCTTT
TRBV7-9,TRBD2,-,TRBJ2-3,CASSERLAGVIDTQYF,TGTGCCAGCAGCGAACGACTAGCGGGGGTTATAGATACGCAGTATTTT
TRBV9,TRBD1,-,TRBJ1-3,CASSWDRGDTIYF,TGTGCCAGCAGCTGGGACAGAGGAGACACCATATATTTT
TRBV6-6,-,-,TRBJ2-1,CASSYSGYEQFF,TGTGCCAGCAGTTACTCTGGCTATGAGCAGTTCTTC
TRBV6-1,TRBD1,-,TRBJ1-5,CASSEAGGQGRQPQHF,TGTGCCAGCAGTGAAGCGGGAGGACAGGGACGGCAGCCCCAGCATTTT
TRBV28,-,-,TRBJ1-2,CASSLIDYGYTF,TGTGCCAGCAGTTTAATCGACTATGGCTACACCTTC
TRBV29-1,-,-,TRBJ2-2,CTALSRGNTGELFF,TGCACCGCCCTCAGCAGGGGGAACACCGGGGAGCTGTTTTTT
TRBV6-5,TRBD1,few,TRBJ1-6,CASSSGTGRNSPLHF,TGTGCCAGCAGTTCCGGGACAGGGAGGAATTCACCCCTCCACTTT
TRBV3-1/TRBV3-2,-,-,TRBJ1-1,CASSQGGTYFMNTEAFF,TGTGCCAGCAGCCAAGGCGGAACTTACTTCATGAACACTGAAGCTTTCTTT
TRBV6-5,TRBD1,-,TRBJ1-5,CASRIQGAVGQPQHF,TGTGCCAGCAGGATACAGGGGGCTGTGGGTCAGCCCCAGCATTTT
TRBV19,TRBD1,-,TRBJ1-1,CASSIRQGATEAFF,TGTGCCAGTAGTATTCGACAGGGGGCTACTGAAGCTTTCTTT
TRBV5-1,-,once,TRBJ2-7,CASSRAGGRSYEQYF,TGCGCCAGCAGCAGAGCTGGGGGCCGCTCCTACGAGCAGTACTTC
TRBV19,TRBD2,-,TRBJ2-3,CASNAGGDTQYF,TGTGCCAGTAATGCGGGGGGAGATACGCAGTATTTT
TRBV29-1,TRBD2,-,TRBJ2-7,CSVGTSGGRYEQYF,TGCAGCGTTGGGACTAGCGGGGGGAGGTACGAGCAGTACTTC
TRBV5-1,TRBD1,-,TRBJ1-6,CASSKGTGAISYNSPLHF,TGCGCCAGCAGCAAGGGGACAGGGGCCATCTCCTATAATTCACCCCTCCACTTT
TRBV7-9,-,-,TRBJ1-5,CASSFQRGGEGNQPQHF,TGTGCCAGCAGCTTTCAGAGGGGGGGCGAAGGCAATCAGCCCCAGCATTTT
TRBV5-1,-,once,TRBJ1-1,CASSLGEDSNTEAFF,TGCGCCAGCAGCTTGGGGGAGGATTCAAACACTGAAGCTTTCTTT
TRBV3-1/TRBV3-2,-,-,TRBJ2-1,CASSQRNKNNEQFF,TGTGCCAGCAGCCAGCGGAACAAAAACAATGAGCAGTTCTTC
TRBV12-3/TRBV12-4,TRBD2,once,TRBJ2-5,CASSPQSGGSYF,TGTGCCAGCAGTCCGCAGAGCGGGGGCTCTTACTTC